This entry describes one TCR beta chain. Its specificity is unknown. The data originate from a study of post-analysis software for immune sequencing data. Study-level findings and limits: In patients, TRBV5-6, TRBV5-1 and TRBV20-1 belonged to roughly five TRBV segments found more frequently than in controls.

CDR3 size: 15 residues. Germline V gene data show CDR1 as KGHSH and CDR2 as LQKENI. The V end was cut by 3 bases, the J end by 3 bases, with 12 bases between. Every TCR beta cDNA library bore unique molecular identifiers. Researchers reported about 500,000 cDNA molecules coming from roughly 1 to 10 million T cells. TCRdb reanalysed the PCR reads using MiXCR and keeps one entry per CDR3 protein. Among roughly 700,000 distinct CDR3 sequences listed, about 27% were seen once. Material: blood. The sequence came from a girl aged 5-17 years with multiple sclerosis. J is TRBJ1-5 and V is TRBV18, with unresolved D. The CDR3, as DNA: TGTGCCAGCTCACCGGAAACAGCCCACAATCAGCCCCAGCATTTT. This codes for CASSPETAHNQPQHF.